What follows are 24 T cell receptor beta chains derived from one specimen sequenced in a study of OX40 agonist ivuxolimab in advanced cancers. The assay was immunoSEQ multiplex PCR, and TCRdb's table has in-frame clones only and misses some. The table records 100,000 or so clones, approximately 90% of them present only once. Specimen: CD4+ or CD8+ T cells sorted from blood, collected in a trial of the OX40 agonist ivuxolimab. These receptor sequences come from an adult with an advanced solid tumor such as melanoma, head and neck, liver or kidney cancer.

This chain joins TRBV5-4 and TRBJ1-4; 9 bases agree with TRBD1. The CDR3 has 15 amino acids. Germline trimming cut 4 bases from V and 8 bases from J; bases unmatched to any gene: 9. The germline gives CDR1 SGHNT, CDR2 YYREEE (reference sequence). CDR3 nucleotide sequence: TGTGCCAGCAGCACTCGGACAGGGGAGCGGGAAAAACTGTTTTTT. Protein product: CASSTRTGEREKLFF.

V is TRBV5-1 and J is TRBJ2-2; 11 bases agree with TRBD2. In germline, CDR1 is SGHRS, CDR2 YFSETQ. The CDR3 is 16 amino acids. Trimming took 0 bases from V and 5 from J; bases not matched to a gene: 3. DNA for the CDR3: TGCGCCAGCAGCTTGGAACTAGCGGGAGTTACCGGGGAGCTGTTTTTT. Residues: CASSLELAGVTGELFF. Drawing the rest from reference TRBV5-1 and TRBJ2-2, the complete variable domain is KAGVTQTPRYLIKTRGQQVTLSCSPISGHRSVSWYQQTPGQGLQFLFEYFSETQRNKGNFPGRFSGRQFSNSRSEMNVSTLELGDSALYLCASSLELAGVTGELFFGEGSRLTVL.

The gene calls are TRBV7-9 and TRBJ2-7; 7 bases fit TRBD1. The V segment lost 5 bases and the J segment 5 bases; nucleotides outside the gene matches: 9. Germline lookup yields CDR1 SEHNR and CDR2 FQNEAQ (reference sequence). This CDR3 has 14 residues. The CDR3 reads CASSIDRASNEQYF. CDR3 DNA: TGTGCCAGCAGCATCGACAGGGCGTCCAACGAGCAGTACTTC.

The rearrangement uses TRBV28 and TRBJ1-2, with D hard to call. V lost 3 bases, J lost 1 base, and 12 bases lay in between. CDR1 and CDR2 from the germline V gene are MDHEN and SYDVKM. The CDR3 length is 15 residues. The CDR3 DNA follows: TGTGCCAGCAGTTTTGCCGGGTTTGTTAACTATGGCTACACCTTC. Protein sequence: CASSFAGFVNYGYTF.

This clone was detected only once. CDR3 DNA sequence: TGTGCCAGCAGTGGAGGTCCCGGACTAGCGAGGTACGAGCAGTACTTC. It is translated as CASSGGPGLARYEQYF. The chain is built from TRBV28 and TRBJ2-7; 9 bases fit TRBD2. Trimming cost V 5 bases and J 4 bases; bases outside gene matches: 12. Germline V lookup: CDR1 MDHEN, CDR2 SYDVKM. CDR3 length: 16 residues. Filled out from reference TRBV28 and TRBJ2-7, the complete variable domain reads DVKVTQSSRYLVKRTGEKVFLECVQDMDHENMFWYRQDPGLGLRLIYFSYDVKMKEKGDIPEGYSVSREKKERFSLILESASTNQTSMYLCASSGGPGLARYEQYFGPGTRLTVT.

The chain combines TRBV5-6 with TRBJ2-7, with D hard to call. CDR3 length equals 12 residues. Trimming removed 0 bases from V and 3 bases from J, with 4 bases in between. Germline-derived CDR1 and CDR2 are SGHDT and YYEEEE. DNA for the CDR3: TGTGCCAGCAGCTTGGGAGGCTACGAGCAGTACTTC. This encodes CASSLGGYEQYF. Variable domain in full (rest from reference TRBV5-6 and TRBJ2-7): DAGVTQSPTHLIKTRGQQVTLRCSPKSGHDTVSWYQQALGQGPQFIFQYYEEEERQRGNFPDRFSGHQFPNYSSELNVNALLLGDSALYLCASSLGGYEQYFGPGTRLTVT.

CDR3 DNA sequence: TGTGCCAGCAGTCCCCCCCAGGGACAGGGGGCTGGGAATCAGCCCCAGCATTTT. Translating gives CASSPPQGQGAGNQPQHF. J is TRBJ1-5 and V is TRBV28; 12 bases match TRBD1. The germline CDR1 and CDR2 sequences are MDHEN and SYDVKM. This CDR3 spans 18 amino acids. Losses at the gene ends were 5 bases for V and 4 bases for J; bases not matched to a gene: 12.

This sequence joins TRBV28 and TRBJ2-1, with a possible D match to TRBD2 (5 bases). CDR3 length: 15 amino acids. V dropped 3 bases and J dropped 5 bases, with 14 bases sitting between them. Germline V lookup: CDR1 MDHEN, CDR2 SYDVKM. CDR3 loop: CASSLSGSGNNEQFF. In nucleotides, the CDR3 is TGTGCCAGCAGTTTGAGTGGGAGCGGCAACAATGAGCAGTTCTTC.

The CDR3 coding sequence is TGTGCCAGCTCACCGGTTGTGGCGGTCGCTGAGACCCAGTACTTC. The encoded protein is CASSPVVAVAETQYF. This rearrangement joins TRBV18 to TRBJ2-5, with no clear D. V was trimmed by 3 bases and J by 5 bases, leaving 16 bases between them. Germline values: CDR1 KGHSH, CDR2 LQKENI. CDR3 length: 15 amino acids. The full variable domain, rest sourced from reference TRBV18 and TRBJ2-5, is NAGVMQNPRHLVRRRGQEARLRCSPMKGHSHVYWYRQLPEEGLKFMVYLQKENIIDESGMPKERFSAEFPKEGPSILRIQQVVRGDSAAYFCASSPVVAVAETQYFGPGTRLLVL.

This clone turned up a few times. This chain uses TRBV7-9 with TRBJ2-3; 8 nucleotides match TRBD1. The CDR3 covers 15 residues. The germline gives CDR1 SEHNR, CDR2 FQNEAQ (reference sequence). J was trimmed by 2 bases and V by 5 bases; bases with no gene match: 6. CDR3 in amino acids: CASSTATGATDTQYF. The CDR3 bases are TGTGCCAGCAGCACGGCGACAGGGGCCACAGATACGCAGTATTTT.

V is TRBV18 and J is TRBJ1-4; maybe TRBD1 (6 bases). The V and J ends lost 2 bases and 1 base respectively, with 11 bases between them. The germline gives CDR1 KGHSH, CDR2 LQKENI. CDR3 length: 16 residues. The CDR3 DNA is TGTGCCAGCTCACCAAGACAGGAACTAACTAATGAAAAACTGTTTTTT. This encodes CASSPRQELTNEKLFF.

This chain joins TRBV5-1 and TRBJ2-7; weak D call: TRBD1 (7 bases). The CDR3 runs 15 residues. Germline V gene data show CDR1 as SGHRS and CDR2 as YFSETQ. V lost 0 bases to trimming and J lost 6 bases, with 16 bases between them. CDR3 amino acids: CASSLGAGQRSEQYF. Written as DNA, the CDR3 is TGCGCCAGCAGCTTGGGGGCGGGACAGCGGAGCGAGCAGTACTTC.

The chain recombines TRBV7-3 with TRBJ2-1, with 10 bases that match TRBD2. This CDR3 is built from 20 residues. Germline CDR1 SGHTA, CDR2 FQGTGA. V was clipped by 4 bases and J by 2 bases; unmatched bases: 17. In DNA, the CDR3 is TGTGCCAGCAGCTCGCGGATCCGGACTAGCGGAAGACGCCCCTACAATGAGCAGTTCTTC. Amino acids: CASSSRIRTSGRRPYNEQFF.

V is TRBV2 and J is TRBJ1-1, with a tentative D call TRBD1 (6 bases). This CDR3 has 15 residues. Germline CDR1 is SNHLY and CDR2 is FYNNEI. V lost 8 bases to trimming and J lost 1 base, with 17 bases between them. The CDR3 loop reads CASDEQGWGNTEAFF. The CDR3 nucleotides are TGTGCCAGCGATGAACAGGGTTGGGGGAACACTGAAGCTTTCTTT. The variable domain in full, completed from reference TRBV2 and TRBJ1-1, reads EPEVTQTPSHQVTQMGQEVILRCVPISNHLYFYWYRQILGQKVEFLVSFYNNEISEKSEIFDDQFSVERPDGSNFTLKIRSTKLEDSAMYFCASDEQGWGNTEAFFGQGTRLTVV.

This clone has a single count. The chain joins TRBV7-2 to TRBJ2-7; tentative D call: TRBD1 (5 bases). Between the trimmed V and J ends, which lost 2 bases and 3 bases, there was a span of 14 bases. The V gene's germline CDR1 is SGHTA and CDR2 FQGNSA. The CDR3 sequence is 15 residues long. DNA of the CDR3: TGTGCCAGCAGCTTAAATAGGGGCTTTCACTACGAGCAGTACTTC. Protein sequence: CASSLNRGFHYEQYF.

The genes are TRBV6-1 and TRBJ1-4; tentative D call: TRBD1 (5 bases). Germline V gene lookup returns CDR1 MNHNS and CDR2 SASEGT. The V end lost 5 bases, the J end lost 5 bases, and 9 bases lay between the germline ends. This CDR3 is 13 amino acids long. In DNA, the CDR3 is TGTGCCAGCAGTCGCGGGGGGAATGAAAAACTGTTTTTT. This translates into CASSRGGNEKLFF.

The chain uses TRBV5-1 and TRBJ2-1, with 8 bases matching TRBD2. J lost 3 bases, V lost 4 bases, and 6 bases had no gene match. There are 15 residues in the CDR3. Germline V gives CDR1 SGHRS, CDR2 YFSETQ. CDR3 bases: TGCGCCAGCAGCCCGGCCGGGACTAGCTACAATGAGCAGTTCTTC. It codes for CASSPAGTSYNEQFF.

The chain carries TRBV7-2 and TRBJ2-5; D is unclear. This CDR3 spans 13 amino acids. CDR1 and CDR2 from the germline V gene are SGHTA and FQGNSA. Trimming left V 6 bases short and J 1 base short, with 9 bases between. The CDR3 DNA sequence: TGTGCCAGCAGTAAGGTGTTCCAAGAGACCCAGTACTTC. This encodes CASSKVFQETQYF.

This chain joins TRBV10-2 and TRBJ2-7; the match to TRBD1 covers 8 bases. The length of the CDR3 is 15 residues. The V and J ends lost 2 bases and 1 base, in that order; junction bases with no gene match: 4. CDR1 is WSHSY, CDR2 SAAADI, per germline. The CDR3 reads CASSEPGGASYEQYF. Written as DNA, the CDR3 is TGCGCCAGCAGTGAGCCAGGGGGCGCTTCCTACGAGCAGTACTTC.

The V gene is TRBV30, the J gene TRBJ1-1, with no clear D. This CDR3 contains 15 residues. Trimming took off 2 bases at V and 1 base at J, with 14 bases between the two ends. Germline-derived CDR1 and CDR2 are GTSNPN and SVGIG (reference sequence). CDR3 loop: CAWSKAAVANTEAFF. CDR3 DNA: TGTGCCTGGAGTAAGGCAGCTGTGGCGAACACTGAAGCTTTCTTT.

The chain carries TRBV4-3 and TRBJ2-1; no clear D gene. Trimming left V 5 bases short and J 0 bases short, with 14 bases between. The CDR3 runs to 16 residues. Germline-derived CDR1 and CDR2 are LGHNA and YSLEER. In DNA, the CDR3 is TGCGCCAGCAGCTTGTCCGGAAAAAGCTCCTACAATGAGCAGTTCTTC. Its protein product is CASSLSGKSSYNEQFF.

The rearrangement links TRBV5-1 to TRBJ1-2, with 8 bases fitting TRBD1. The V gene end was trimmed by 4 bases and the J gene end by 3 bases; junction bases not matched to a gene: 5. The CDR3 is made up of 14 amino acids. Germline CDR1 SGHRS, CDR2 YFSETQ. As DNA, the CDR3 is TGCGCCAGCAGCAGAGGACAGGGTGACTATGGCTACACCTTC. Its translation is CASSRGQGDYGYTF. Drawing the rest from reference TRBV5-1 and TRBJ1-2, the complete variable domain is KAGVTQTPRYLIKTRGQQVTLSCSPISGHRSVSWYQQTPGQGLQFLFEYFSETQRNKGNFPGRFSGRQFSNSRSEMNVSTLELGDSALYLCASSRGQGDYGYTFGSGTRLTVV.

This chain uses TRBV28 with TRBJ1-5, with a possible D match to TRBD1 (6 bases). V lost 5 bases and J 11 bases, leaving 19 bases between the germline ends. Germline CDR1 MDHEN, CDR2 SYDVKM. The CDR3 length is 14 residues. The CDR3 region has the DNA TGTGCCAGCAGTCCCCCGTGGGGCCGACAGGCCCAGCATTTT. The encoded protein is CASSPPWGRQAQHF.

V is TRBV7-6 and J is TRBJ2-1; the D is unclear. The V end was cut by 5 bases, the J end by 14 bases, with 13 bases between. This CDR3 is 11 amino acids long. The germline V gene has CDR1 SGHVS and CDR2 FNYEAQ. The DNA for the CDR3 is TGTGCCAGCAGCATCCAAGAAAGGGAGTTCTTC. Translating it yields CASSIQEREFF.